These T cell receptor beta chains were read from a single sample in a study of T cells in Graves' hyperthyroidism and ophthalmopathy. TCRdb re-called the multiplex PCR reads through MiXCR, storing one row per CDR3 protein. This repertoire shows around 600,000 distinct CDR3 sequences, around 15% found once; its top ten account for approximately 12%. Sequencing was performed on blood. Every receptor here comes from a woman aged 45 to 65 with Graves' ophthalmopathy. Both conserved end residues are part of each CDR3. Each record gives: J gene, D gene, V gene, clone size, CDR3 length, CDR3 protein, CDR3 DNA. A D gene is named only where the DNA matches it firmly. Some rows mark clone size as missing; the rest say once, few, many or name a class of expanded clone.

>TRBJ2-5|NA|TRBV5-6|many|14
CASISGPQQETQYF
TGTGCCAGCATCTCGGGACCGCAACAAGAGACCCAGTACTTC
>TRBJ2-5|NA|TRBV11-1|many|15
CASSFEKRIQETQYF
TGTGCCAGCAGCTTTGAGAAGCGGATCCAAGAGACCCAGTACTTC
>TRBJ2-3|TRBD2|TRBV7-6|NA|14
CASSLGGLAVTQYF
TGTGCCAGCAGCTTAGGGGGACTAGCGGTTACGCAGTATTTT
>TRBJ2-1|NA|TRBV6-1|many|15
CASKRTGWLADEQFF
TGTGCCAGCAAACGGACAGGATGGCTAGCGGATGAGCAGTTCTTC
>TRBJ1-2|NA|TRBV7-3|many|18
CASSLAPLAERANYGYTF
TGTGCCAGCAGCTTGGCCCCCTTGGCGGAGCGAGCTAACTATGGCTACACCTTC
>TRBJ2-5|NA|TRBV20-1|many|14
CSATGAEKQETQYF
TGCAGTGCCACCGGGGCAGAGAAACAAGAGACCCAGTACTTC
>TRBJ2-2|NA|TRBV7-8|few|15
CASSLSDLNTGELFF
TGTGCCAGCAGCTTATCGGACTTGAACACCGGGGAGCTGTTTTTT
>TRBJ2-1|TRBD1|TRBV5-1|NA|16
CASSLSGQGYYNEQFF
TGCGCCAGCAGCTTGTCAGGACAGGGATACTACAATGAGCAGTTCTTC
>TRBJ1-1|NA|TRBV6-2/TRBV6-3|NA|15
CASRKQGLMNTEAFF
TGTGCCAGCAGAAAACAGGGACTTATGAACACTGAAGCTTTCTTT
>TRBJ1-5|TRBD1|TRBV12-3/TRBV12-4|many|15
CASSIQTGGGQPQHF
TGTGCCAGCAGTATCCAGACAGGGGGAGGCCAGCCCCAGCATTTT
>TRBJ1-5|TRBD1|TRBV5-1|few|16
CASSYDRANSNQPQHF
TGCGCCAGCAGTTACGACAGGGCTAATAGCAATCAGCCCCAGCATTTT
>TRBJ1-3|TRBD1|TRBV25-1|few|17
CASSELIGGYEGNTIYF
TGTGCCAGCAGTGAATTAATAGGGGGCTATGAGGGAAACACCATATATTTT
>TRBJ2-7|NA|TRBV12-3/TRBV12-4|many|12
CASRLGGLEQYF
TGTGCCAGCAGGTTAGGGGGGCTCGAGCAGTACTTC
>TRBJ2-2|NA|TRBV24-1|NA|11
CATRQSGELFF
TGTGCCACACGGCAAAGCGGGGAGCTGTTTTTT
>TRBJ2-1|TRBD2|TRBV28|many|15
CASSLSGGLYNEQFF
TGTGCCAGCAGCCTCAGCGGGGGACTCTACAATGAGCAGTTCTTC
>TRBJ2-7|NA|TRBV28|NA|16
CASSSLGIPNSYEQYF
TGTGCCAGCAGCTCCCTGGGCATCCCCAACTCCTACGAGCAGTACTTC
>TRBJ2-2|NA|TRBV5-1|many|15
CASSLAEKNTGELFF
TGCGCCAGCAGCTTGGCCGAGAAAAACACCGGGGAGCTGTTTTTT
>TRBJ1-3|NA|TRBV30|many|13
CASQTGSGNTIYF
TGTGCCTCACAAACAGGCTCTGGAAACACCATATATTTT
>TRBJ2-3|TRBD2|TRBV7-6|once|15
CASSLGTSGIDTQYF
TGTGCCAGCAGCTTAGGGACTAGCGGGATTGATACGCAGTATTTT
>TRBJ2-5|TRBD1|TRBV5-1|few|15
CASSVGDSLGETQYF
TGCGCCAGCAGCGTAGGGGACAGCCTCGGGGAGACCCAGTACTTC
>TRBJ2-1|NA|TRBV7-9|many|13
CASSLAGYDEQFF
TGTGCCAGCAGCTTAGCAGGATACGATGAGCAGTTCTTC
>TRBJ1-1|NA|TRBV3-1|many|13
CASSQSANTEAFF
TGTGCCAGCAGCCAATCGGCGAACACTGAAGCTTTCTTT
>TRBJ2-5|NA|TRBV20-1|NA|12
CSARGPPGTQYF
TGCAGTGCTAGAGGGCCTCCCGGGACCCAGTACTTC
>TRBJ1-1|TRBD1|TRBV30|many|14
CAWRTGEARTEAFF
TGTGCCTGGAGGACAGGGGAGGCCCGCACTGAAGCTTTCTTT
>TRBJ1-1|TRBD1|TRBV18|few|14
CASSQTGRETEAFF
TGTGCCAGCTCGCAGACAGGGCGGGAGACTGAAGCTTTCTTT
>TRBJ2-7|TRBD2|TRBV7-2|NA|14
CASSLVAGSGEQYF
TGTGCCAGCAGCTTGGTAGCGGGGTCTGGCGAGCAGTACTTC
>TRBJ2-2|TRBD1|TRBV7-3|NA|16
CASSLYGQGASGELFF
TGTGCCAGCAGCCTGTACGGACAGGGGGCGTCCGGGGAGCTGTTTTTT
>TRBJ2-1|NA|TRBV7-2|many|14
CASRSDSSYNEQFF
TGTGCCAGCAGATCGGACAGCTCCTACAATGAGCAGTTCTTC
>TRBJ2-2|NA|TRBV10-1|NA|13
CASRAGQPGELFF
TGCGCCAGCAGAGCAGGACAGCCCGGGGAGCTGTTTTTT
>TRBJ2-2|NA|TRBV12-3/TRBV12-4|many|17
CASSLGPGRPNTGELFF
TGTGCCAGCAGTTTAGGTCCCGGGAGACCGAACACCGGGGAGCTGTTTTTT
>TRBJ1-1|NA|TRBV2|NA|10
CASRGHEAFF
TGTGCCAGCAGGGGCCATGAAGCTTTCTTT
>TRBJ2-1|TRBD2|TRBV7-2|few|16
CASSASGRAIYNEQFF
TGTGCCAGCAGCGCTAGCGGGAGGGCCATTTACAATGAGCAGTTCTTC
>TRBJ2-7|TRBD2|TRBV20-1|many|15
CSAGGTSGATYEQYF
TGCAGTGCTGGAGGGACTAGCGGGGCAACCTACGAGCAGTACTTC
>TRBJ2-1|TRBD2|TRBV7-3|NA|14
CASSPSGTSGSTFF
TGTGCCAGCAGCCCTAGTGGGACTAGCGGGAGTACGTTCTTC
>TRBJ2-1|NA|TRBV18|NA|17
CASSPKTGHSSYNEQFF
TGTGCCAGCTCACCAAAGACAGGTCACAGCTCCTACAATGAGCAGTTCTTC
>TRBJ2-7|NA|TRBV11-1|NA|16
CASSTSVGQGAYEQYF
TGTGCCAGCAGCACCTCCGTAGGACAAGGAGCCTACGAGCAGTACTTC
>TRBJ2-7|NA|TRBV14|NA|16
CASSPGTLRSSYEQYF
TGTGCCAGCAGCCCTGGGACCTTAAGGAGCTCCTACGAGCAGTACTTC
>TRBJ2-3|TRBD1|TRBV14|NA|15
CASSSGQGLADTQYF
TGTGCCAGCAGCTCCGGACAGGGCCTCGCAGATACGCAGTATTTT
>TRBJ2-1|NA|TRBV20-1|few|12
CSAQRWENEQFF
TGCAGTGCCCAGCGGTGGGAGAATGAGCAGTTCTTC
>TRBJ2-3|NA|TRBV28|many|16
CASSPTPGSSTDTQYF
TGTGCCAGCAGTCCCACCCCGGGGTCTAGCACAGATACGCAGTATTTT
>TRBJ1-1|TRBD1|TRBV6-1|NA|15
CASRRQGVEFTEAFF
TGTGCCAGCAGGAGACAGGGGGTGGAATTCACTGAAGCTTTCTTT
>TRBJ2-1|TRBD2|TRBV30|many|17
CAWDEGLAGAKGSEQFF
TGTGCCTGGGACGAGGGGCTAGCGGGAGCTAAAGGGTCTGAGCAGTTCTTC